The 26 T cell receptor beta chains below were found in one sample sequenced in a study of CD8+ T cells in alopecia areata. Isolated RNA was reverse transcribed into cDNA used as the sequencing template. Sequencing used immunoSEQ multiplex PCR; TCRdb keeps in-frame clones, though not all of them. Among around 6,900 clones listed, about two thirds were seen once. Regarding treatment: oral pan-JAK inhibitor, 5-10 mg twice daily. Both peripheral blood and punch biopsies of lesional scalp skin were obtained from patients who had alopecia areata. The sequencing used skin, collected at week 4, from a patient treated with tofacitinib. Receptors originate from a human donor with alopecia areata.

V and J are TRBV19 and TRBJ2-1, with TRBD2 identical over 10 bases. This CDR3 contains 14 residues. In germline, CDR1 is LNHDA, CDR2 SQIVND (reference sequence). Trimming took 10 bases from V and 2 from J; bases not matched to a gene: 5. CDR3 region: CATQRGGAYNEQFF. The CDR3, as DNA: TGTGCCACCCAGCGGGGGGGAGCCTACAATGAGCAGTTCTTC.

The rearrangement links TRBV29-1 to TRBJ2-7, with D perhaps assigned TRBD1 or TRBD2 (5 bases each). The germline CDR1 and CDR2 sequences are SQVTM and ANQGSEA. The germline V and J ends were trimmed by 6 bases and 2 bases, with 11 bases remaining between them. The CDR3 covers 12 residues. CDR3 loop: CSVADTTYEQYF. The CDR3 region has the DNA TGCAGCGTAGCGGACACAACCTACGAGCAGTACTTC.

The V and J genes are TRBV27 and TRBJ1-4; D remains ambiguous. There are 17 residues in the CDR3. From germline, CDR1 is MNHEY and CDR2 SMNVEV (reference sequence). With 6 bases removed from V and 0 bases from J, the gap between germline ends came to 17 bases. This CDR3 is CASSRHVIGATNEKLFF. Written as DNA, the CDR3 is TGTGCCAGCAGCCGACACGTGATTGGGGCAACTAATGAAAAACTGTTTTTT. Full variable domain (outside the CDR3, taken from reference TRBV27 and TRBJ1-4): EAQVTQNPRYLITVTGKKLTVTCSQNMNHEYMSWYRQDPGLGLRQIYYSMNVEVTDKGDVPEGYKVSRKEKRNFPLILESPSPNQTSLYFCASSRHVIGATNEKLFFGSGTQLSVL.

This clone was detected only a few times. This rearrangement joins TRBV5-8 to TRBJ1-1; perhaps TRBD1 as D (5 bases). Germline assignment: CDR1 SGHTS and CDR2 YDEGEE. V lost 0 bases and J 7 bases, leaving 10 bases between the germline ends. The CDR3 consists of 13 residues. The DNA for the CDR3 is TGTGCCAGCAGCTTGGCAGGGAGGGGTGAAGCTTTCTTT. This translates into CASSLAGRGEAFF.

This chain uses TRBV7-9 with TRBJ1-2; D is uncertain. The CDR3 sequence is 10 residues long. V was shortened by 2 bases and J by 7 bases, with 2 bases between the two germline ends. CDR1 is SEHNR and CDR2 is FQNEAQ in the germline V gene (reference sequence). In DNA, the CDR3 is TGTGCCAGCAGCTTACGTGGCTACACCTTC. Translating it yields CASSLRGYTF.

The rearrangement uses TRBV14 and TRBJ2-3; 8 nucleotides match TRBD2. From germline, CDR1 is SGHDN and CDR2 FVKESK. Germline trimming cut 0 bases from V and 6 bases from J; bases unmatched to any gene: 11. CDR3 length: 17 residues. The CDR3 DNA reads TGTGCCAGCAGCCAAGATCTAAGATGGAGCGGGAGTGATACGCAGTATTTT. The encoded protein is CASSQDLRWSGSDTQYF.

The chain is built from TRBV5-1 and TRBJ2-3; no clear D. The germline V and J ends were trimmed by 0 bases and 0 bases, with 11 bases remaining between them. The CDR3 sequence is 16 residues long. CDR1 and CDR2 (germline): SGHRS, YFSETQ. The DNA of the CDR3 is TGCGCCAGCAGCTTGGGGAATCAACCTAGCACAGATACGCAGTATTTT. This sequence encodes CASSLGNQPSTDTQYF.

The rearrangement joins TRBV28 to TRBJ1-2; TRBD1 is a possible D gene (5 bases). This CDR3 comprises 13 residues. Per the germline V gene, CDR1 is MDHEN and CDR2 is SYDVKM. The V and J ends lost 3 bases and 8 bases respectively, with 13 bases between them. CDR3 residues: CASSLGVSRGYTF. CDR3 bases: TGTGCCAGCAGTTTGGGGGTTTCGAGGGGCTACACCTTC.

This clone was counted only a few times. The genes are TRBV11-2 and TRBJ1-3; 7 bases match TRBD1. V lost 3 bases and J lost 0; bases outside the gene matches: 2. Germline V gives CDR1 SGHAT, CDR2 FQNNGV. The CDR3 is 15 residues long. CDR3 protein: CASSFRQGSGNTIYF. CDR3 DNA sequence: TGTGCCAGCAGCTTTCGACAGGGCTCTGGAAACACCATATATTTT.

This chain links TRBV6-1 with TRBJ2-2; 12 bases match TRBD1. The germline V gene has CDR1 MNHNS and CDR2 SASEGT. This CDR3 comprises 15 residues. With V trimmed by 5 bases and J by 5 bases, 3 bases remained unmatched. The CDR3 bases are TGTGCCAGCAGTCGGGACAGGGGGCCAACCGGGGAGCTGTTTTTT. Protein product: CASSRDRGPTGELFF.

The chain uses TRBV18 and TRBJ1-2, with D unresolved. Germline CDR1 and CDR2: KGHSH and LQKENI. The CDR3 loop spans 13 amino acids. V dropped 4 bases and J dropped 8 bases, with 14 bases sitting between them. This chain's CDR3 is CASSRSPPEGYTF. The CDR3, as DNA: TGTGCCAGCTCACGGTCCCCCCCGGAGGGCTACACCTTC.

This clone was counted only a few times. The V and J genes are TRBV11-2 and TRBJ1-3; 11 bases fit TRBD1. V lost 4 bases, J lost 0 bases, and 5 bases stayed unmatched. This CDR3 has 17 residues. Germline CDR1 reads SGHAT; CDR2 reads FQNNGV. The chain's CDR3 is CASSSWTGGISGNTIYF. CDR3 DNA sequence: TGTGCCAGCAGCTCGTGGACAGGGGGCATCTCTGGAAACACCATATATTTT.

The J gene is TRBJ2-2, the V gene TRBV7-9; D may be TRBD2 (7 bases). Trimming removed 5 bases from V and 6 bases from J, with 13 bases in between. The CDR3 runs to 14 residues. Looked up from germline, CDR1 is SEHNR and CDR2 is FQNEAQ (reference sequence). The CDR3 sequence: CASSPPGGPGELFF. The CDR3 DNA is TGTGCCAGCAGCCCCCCGGGGGGCCCCGGGGAGCTGTTTTTT.

DNA of the CDR3: TGTGCCAGCAGCTCACGACGGGCCTCCTTAGGCGGCTACACCTTC. Translation gives CASSSRRASLGGYTF. J is TRBJ1-2 and V is TRBV7-9; D gene ambiguous. Trimming pared 4 bases from V and 8 bases from J, leaving 20 bases between. The CDR3 consists of 15 residues. Germline CDR1 and CDR2: SEHNR and FQNEAQ (reference sequence).

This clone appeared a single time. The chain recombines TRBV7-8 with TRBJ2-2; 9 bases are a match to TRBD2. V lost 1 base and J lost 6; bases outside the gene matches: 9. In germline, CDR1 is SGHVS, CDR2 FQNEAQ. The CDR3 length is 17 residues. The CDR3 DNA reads TGTGCCAGCAGCTTAGGGCGGCTAGCGGGAACAGCCGGGGAGCTGTTTTTT. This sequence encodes CASSLGRLAGTAGELFF.

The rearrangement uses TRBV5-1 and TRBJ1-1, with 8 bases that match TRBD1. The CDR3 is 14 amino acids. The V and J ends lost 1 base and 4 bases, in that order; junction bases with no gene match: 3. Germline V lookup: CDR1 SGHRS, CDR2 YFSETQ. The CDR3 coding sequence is TGCGCCAGCAGCTTGTGGGGGACAGGCACTGAAGCTTTCTTT. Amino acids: CASSLWGTGTEAFF.

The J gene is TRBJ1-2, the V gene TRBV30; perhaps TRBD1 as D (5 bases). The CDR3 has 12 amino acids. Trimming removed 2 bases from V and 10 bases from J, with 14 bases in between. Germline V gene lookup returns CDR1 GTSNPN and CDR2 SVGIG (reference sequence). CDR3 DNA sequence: TGTGCCTGGAGTCGACAGTCCAACTTCTACACCTTC. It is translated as CAWSRQSNFYTF.

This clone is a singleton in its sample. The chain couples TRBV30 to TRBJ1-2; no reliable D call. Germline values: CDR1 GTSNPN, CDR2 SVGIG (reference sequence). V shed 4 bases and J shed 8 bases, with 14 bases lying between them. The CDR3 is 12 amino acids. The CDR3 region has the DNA TGTGCCTGGAATTTCGTGCTCGGGGGCTACACCTTC. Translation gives CAWNFVLGGYTF.

The CDR3 protein is CASSYSNRGTGGEQYF. DNA for the CDR3: TGTGCCAGCAGTTACTCCAACCGCGGGACAGGGGGCGAGCAGTACTTC. The chain employs TRBV6-5 and TRBJ2-7; 11 nucleotides line up with TRBD1. Germline lookup yields CDR1 MNHEY and CDR2 SVGAGI. This CDR3 comprises 16 residues. Trimming cost V 0 bases and J 6 bases; bases outside gene matches: 7.

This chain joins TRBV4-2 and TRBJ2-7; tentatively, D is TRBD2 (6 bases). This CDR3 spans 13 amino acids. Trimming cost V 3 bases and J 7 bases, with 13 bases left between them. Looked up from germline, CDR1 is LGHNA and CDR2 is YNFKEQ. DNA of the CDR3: TGTGCCAGCAGCCAGACAGCGGGCAGAGAGCAGTACTTC. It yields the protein CASSQTAGREQYF.

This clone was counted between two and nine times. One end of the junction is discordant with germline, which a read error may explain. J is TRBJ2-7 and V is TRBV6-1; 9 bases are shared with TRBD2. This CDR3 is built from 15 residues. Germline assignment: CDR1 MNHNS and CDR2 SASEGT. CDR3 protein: CAISAVSGSKDEQYF. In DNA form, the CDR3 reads TGTGCCATCAGTGCCGTTAGCGGGAGTAAGGACGAGCAGTACTTC.

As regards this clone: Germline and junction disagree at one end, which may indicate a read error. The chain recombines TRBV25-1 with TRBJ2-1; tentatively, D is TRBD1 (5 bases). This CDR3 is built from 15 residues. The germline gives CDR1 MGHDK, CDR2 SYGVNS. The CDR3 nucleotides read TGTGTCAGCAGTGAAATCCAACCAGGGTCTGTTGAGCAGTTCTTC. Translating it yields CVSSEIQPGSVEQFF.

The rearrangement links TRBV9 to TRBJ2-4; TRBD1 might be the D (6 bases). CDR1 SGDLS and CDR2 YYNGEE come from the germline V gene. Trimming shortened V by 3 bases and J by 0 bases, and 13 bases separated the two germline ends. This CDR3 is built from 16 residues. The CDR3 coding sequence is TGTGCCAGCAGCGGGACAACAGGGATAGCCAAAAACATTCAGTACTTC. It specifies CASSGTTGIAKNIQYF.

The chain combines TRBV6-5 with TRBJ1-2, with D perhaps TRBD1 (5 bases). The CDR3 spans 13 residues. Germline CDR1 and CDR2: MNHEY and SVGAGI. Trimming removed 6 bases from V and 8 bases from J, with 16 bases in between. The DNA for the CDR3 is TGTGCCAGCAGCCAACCGCCCCGGGACGGCTACACCTTC. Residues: CASSQPPRDGYTF.

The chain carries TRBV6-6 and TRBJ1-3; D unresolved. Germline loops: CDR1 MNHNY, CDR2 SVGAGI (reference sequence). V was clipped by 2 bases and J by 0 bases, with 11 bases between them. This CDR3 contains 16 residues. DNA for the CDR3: TGTGCCAGCAGTTACCCGGCCCAGAGCTCTGGAAACACCATATATTTT. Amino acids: CASSYPAQSSGNTIYF.

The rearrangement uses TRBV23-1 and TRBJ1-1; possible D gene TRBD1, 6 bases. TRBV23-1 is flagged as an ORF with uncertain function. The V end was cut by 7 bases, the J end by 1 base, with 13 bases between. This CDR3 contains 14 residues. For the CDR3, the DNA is TGCGCCAGCAAAAACGGGGGCAAGAACACTGAAGCTTTCTTT. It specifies CASKNGGKNTEAFF.